This T cell receptor (beta chain) was sequenced during a study of PD-L1 blockade in urothelial cancer (dated by TCRdb to about 2017). Study-wide context: All patients started therapy in about 2014 and received atezolizumab 1,200 mg intravenously every 3 weeks. About nine tenths of the roughly 29 patients were identified as males with urothelial cancer of bladder origin, and a prior smoking history was reported by 18 of 29 patients. Several patients achieved durable clinical benefit and around 19 did not. Pretreatment blood TCR-seq was available for about 28 patients, at least one posttreatment blood collection was obtained for about 24 patients, and tumor TCR-seq was available for about 24 patients. Blood samples were analyzed at 3 weeks after treatment start (second dose) and at 6 weeks after treatment start. The study was an exploratory multi-omic analysis of somatic, immune and clinical correlates of response to PD-L1 blockade with atezolizumab in urothelial cancer. Pretreatment tumor samples, along with matched peripheral blood serially collected before and after atezolizumab treatment, were subjected to TCR sequencing. Blood samples yielded a median of around 140,000 T cells and 65,000 to 95,000 unique TCRs, with median clonality approximately 0.08. Progression-free survival longer than 6 months counted as durable clinical benefit, and TCR features were additionally tested against both progression-free and overall survival. In the same patients, whole exome sequencing and RNA sequencing of pretreatment tumors were performed in addition to TCR sequencing. An ECOG performance status of 0 or 1 was recorded for the patients, and 0 to 3 prior chemotherapy regimens had been received by the patients.

The CDR3, cysteine through phenylalanine, is 15 amino acids long. CDR3 DNA is the only sequence kept; it has 45 bases, read in frame from the first base. Trimmed from V: 0 bases; trimmed from J: 12 bases; junction bases lacking a gene match: 8. CDR1 and CDR2 are drawn from the germline V gene (reference sequence): SGHNT, YYREEE. Each PCR received spiked-in synthetic TCR analog templates so that absolute template abundance could be estimated from read counts. The immunoSEQ assay was used to amplify TCRbeta CDR3 regions from genomic DNA with bias-controlled V and J gene primers. Sequencing of rearranged TCRbeta segments was performed at approximately 20X coverage. Per the authors' processing: Clustering was used to correct sequencing errors, and CDR3s were annotated against IMGT to assign V, D and J genes. Out-of-frame and stop-codon sequences were excluded, and only productive TCRbeta rearrangements were used in downstream analyses. Clonality was calculated as one minus the Shannon entropy normalized by the log of the number of unique productive sequences. Clones differing between time points or between blood and tumor were identified by Fisher's exact test with Benjamini-Hochberg correction at adjusted p below 0.01. TCRdb provides this immuneACCESS table in a form limited to in-frame rearrangements. Some clones are lacking; in checked studies, under half of them reflect an unresolved V gene, and why the rest are absent is not known. V and J calls and clone size are as listed in that table; D and trimming were resolved from the DNA. A total of about 88,000 clones appear in this sample, over 90% of them only once. Approximately 10% of the sample is taken by the ten largest.

The investigation overall reported the following: At 3 weeks after the start of treatment, tumor-associated TCR clones in peripheral blood had expanded more in patients with durable benefit (n ≈ 24, p = 0.022). A pretreatment peripheral blood TCR clonality below the median was linked to improved progression-free and overall survival. Because the sample size was small (n ≈ 30) and many of the analyses were exploratory, the results are meant to be hypothesis-generating.

Turning to this clone: No cognate antigen has been identified for it. Base-call qualities are not available, and no considerably larger clone is one nucleotide away.

The cohort included some 30 patients with locally advanced or metastatic urothelial carcinoma who were treated at Memorial Sloan Kettering on a trial protocol. Peripheral blood mononuclear cells were collected pretreatment and during treatment, with between 1 and 8 total time points per patient. The Qiagen DNeasy Blood extraction kit was used to purify genomic DNA from total PBMCs and from tumor samples. Collected pretreatment and during treatment, PBMCs were isolated and stored as previously described. This receptor was taken from a man between 60 and 70 years old with urothelial cancer. Sequences were derived from PBMCs, sampled around atezolizumab (anti-PD-L1) treatment. The V and J segments used are TRBV5-4 and TRBJ2-1; TRBD2 fits 11 bases in the junction. Here the CDR3 is given as CASSLVAGGPRGQFF. The DNA reads TGTGCCAGCAGCTTGGTAGCGGGGGGGCCCAGGGGGCAGTTCTTC.